The 17 T cell receptor beta chains below were found in one sample sequenced in a study of cytomegalovirus exposure and HLA in healthy donors (dated by TCRdb to between 2016 and 2019). The library relied on the immunoSEQ multiplex PCR assay. The multiplex PCR relied on a mix of 60 forward primers for TCR Vbeta segments and 13 reverse primers for TCR Jbeta segments. TCRdb obtained this table from immuneACCESS and retained in-frame rearrangements with V and J assigned. These tables miss some clones; where compared with another copy, unresolved V genes account for less than half of the shortfall, and the remainder is unexplained. The sample table lists roughly 120,000 clones, roughly 82% of them with a count of one. The ten largest clones capture nearly 3% of the sample. Material: PBMCs. The receptors were gathered from a woman aged 40 to 50 in good health and CMV-seropositive.

The rearrangement joins TRBV4-2 to TRBJ2-7; the D gene is possibly TRBD1 (6 bases). From germline, CDR1 is LGHNA and CDR2 YNFKEQ. The V and J ends lost 2 bases and 2 bases respectively, with 13 bases between them. The CDR3 has 15 residues. The CDR3 bases are TGTGCCAGCAGCCAACAGGGGCAGGGAGCCTACGAGCAGTACTTC. It yields the protein CASSQQGQGAYEQYF.

CDR3 coding DNA: TGTGCCAGCAGTGAGTTCGATGAGCAGTTCTTC. As protein: CASSEFDEQFF. The chain couples TRBV2 to TRBJ2-1; D gene uncertain. CDR1 is SNHLY, CDR2 FYNNEI, per germline. This CDR3 has 11 amino acids. V shed 3 bases and J shed 8 bases, with 5 bases lying between them.

The CDR3 region has the DNA TGTGCCAGCAGCTTATCAGGGGTCGGGGCCAACGTCCTGACTTTC. Its protein product is CASSLSGVGANVLTF. V usage is TRBV5-6 and J usage is TRBJ2-6, with a weak D call TRBD1 (6 bases). V was shortened by 2 bases and J by 4 bases, with 10 bases between the two germline ends. The length of the CDR3 is 15 residues. Germline CDR1 is SGHDT and CDR2 is YYEEEE.

The V gene is TRBV7-2, the J gene TRBJ1-3; no reliable D call. V dropped 4 bases and J dropped 4 bases, with 8 bases sitting between them. CDR3 length: 13 residues. Germline V gives CDR1 SGHTA, CDR2 FQGNSA. The CDR3: CASSSTVGNTIYF. The DNA for the CDR3 is TGTGCCAGCAGCTCAACAGTCGGAAACACCATATATTTT.

V gene TRBV5-4 combines with J gene TRBJ1-3, with 7 bases matching TRBD1. From germline, CDR1 is SGHNT and CDR2 YYREEE (reference sequence). The V and J ends lost 4 bases and 0 bases, in that order; junction bases with no gene match: 10. This CDR3 region has 17 residues. This CDR3 reads CASSLIGTARSGNTIYF. The CDR3 bases are TGTGCCAGCAGCCTCATTGGGACAGCTCGCTCTGGAAACACCATATATTTT.

The rearrangement uses TRBV5-1 and TRBJ2-5; 9 bases are a match to TRBD1. After removal of 4 bases from V and 1 base from J, the junction contained 5 bases not matched to a gene. This CDR3 spans 15 amino acids. Germline CDR1 reads SGHRS; CDR2 reads YFSETQ. The CDR3 DNA reads as TGCGCCAGCAGCATAGGACAGGGGCTCCAAGAGACCCAGTACTTC. Translating gives CASSIGQGLQETQYF.

The V gene is TRBV7-2, the J gene TRBJ2-5, with TRBD2 matching over 7 bases. J gave up 2 bases and V 1 base, and 10 bases lay outside the gene matches. The CDR3 extends over 17 amino acids. The V gene's germline CDR1 is SGHTA and CDR2 FQGNSA. CDR3 sequence: CASSLGWFGGLQETQYF. In DNA, the CDR3 is TGTGCCAGCAGCTTAGGATGGTTCGGGGGACTACAAGAGACCCAGTACTTC. Based on the CDR3 plus reference TRBV7-2 and TRBJ2-5, the full variable domain is GAGVSQSPSNKVTEKGKDVELRCDPISGHTALYWYRQSLGQGLEFLIYFQGNSAPDKSGLPSDRFSAERTGGSVSTLTIQRTQQEDSAVYLCASSLGWFGGLQETQYFGPGTRLLVL.

The chain links TRBV5-8 to TRBJ1-5, with D possibly TRBD1 on 5 matching bases. CDR1 SGHTS and CDR2 YDEGEE come from the germline V gene. Trimming left V 1 base short and J 8 bases short, with 19 bases between. This CDR3 has 16 residues. CDR3 amino acids: CASSLSGWGVQEPQHF. The CDR3 nucleotides read TGTGCCAGCAGCTTGTCAGGTTGGGGGGTCCAAGAGCCCCAGCATTTT.

CDR3 protein: CASSSGQTNTEAFF. The CDR3 bases are TGTGCCAGCTCATCGGGACAGACTAACACTGAAGCTTTCTTT. This chain joins TRBV18 and TRBJ1-1; 7 bases match TRBD1. Trimming took 5 bases from V and 2 from J; bases not matched to a gene: 5. The CDR3 loop spans 14 amino acids. Germline-derived CDR1 and CDR2 are KGHSH and LQKENI. Full variable domain (outside the CDR3, taken from reference TRBV18 and TRBJ1-1): NAGVMQNPRHLVRRRGQEARLRCSPMKGHSHVYWYRQLPEEGLKFMVYLQKENIIDESGMPKERFSAEFPKEGPSILRIQQVVRGDSAAYFCASSSGQTNTEAFFGQGTRLTVV.

This chain joins TRBV9 and TRBJ2-5; D might be TRBD1 (6 bases). V was shortened by 4 bases and J by 2 bases, with 18 bases between the two germline ends. CDR1 is SGDLS, CDR2 YYNGEE, per germline. The CDR3 contains 16 residues. CDR3 bases: TGTGCCAGCAGCCCCCAGGACAGACTGGGGCAAGAGACCCAGTACTTC. Translating it yields CASSPQDRLGQETQYF.

The J gene is TRBJ2-5, the V gene TRBV5-6; 9 nucleotides line up with TRBD2. Germline V lookup: CDR1 SGHDT, CDR2 YYEEEE. J lost 13 bases, V lost 1 base, and 8 bases had no gene match. This CDR3 is 13 amino acids long. Here the CDR3 DNA reads TGTGCCAGCAGCTTGCCTAGCGGGGTCGACCGGTACTTC. This codes for CASSLPSGVDRYF.

This clone was seen more than once but under ten times. The chain employs TRBV5-4 and TRBJ2-6; D possibly corresponds to TRBD1 (6 bases). V was clipped by 4 bases and J by 2 bases, with 10 bases between them. From germline, CDR1 is SGHNT and CDR2 YYREEE (reference sequence). The CDR3 runs to 15 residues. In nucleotides, the CDR3 is TGTGCCAGCAGCCTAGACAGGCCTGGGGCCAACGTCCTGACTTTC. Protein: CASSLDRPGANVLTF.

The gene calls are TRBV2 and TRBJ2-5; 8 nucleotides align to TRBD2. The V gene end was trimmed by 7 bases and the J gene end by 4 bases; junction bases not matched to a gene: 14. The CDR3 loop spans 16 amino acids. Germline loops: CDR1 SNHLY, CDR2 FYNNEI. The CDR3 DNA reads as TGTGCCAGCAAACCCCTAACAGGACTAGCAACAGAGACCCAGTACTTC. This translates into CASKPLTGLATETQYF.

V is TRBV30 and J is TRBJ2-5; 8 positions match TRBD1. Germline trimming cut 4 bases from V and 2 bases from J; bases unmatched to any gene: 3. Germline lookup yields CDR1 GTSNPN and CDR2 SVGIG (reference sequence). This CDR3 region has 13 residues. In DNA, the CDR3 is TGTGCCTGGAACAGGGGGTATCAAGAGACCCAGTACTTC. This translates into CAWNRGYQETQYF.

The rearrangement uses TRBV14 and TRBJ2-7, with 7 bases identical to TRBD1. Germline V lookup: CDR1 SGHDN, CDR2 FVKESK. The ends lost 2 bases at V and 5 bases at J; junction bases unmatched: 9. The CDR3 length is 15 residues. The CDR3 DNA is TGTGCCAGCAGCCAACCGGGACAGTTCCCCCACGAGCAGTACTTC. Its protein is CASSQPGQFPHEQYF.

This clone has a handful of counts. The chain employs TRBV5-1 and TRBJ1-2, with D perhaps matching TRBD1 (6 bases). Germline V gene lookup returns CDR1 SGHRS and CDR2 YFSETQ. V was clipped by 4 bases and J by 8 bases, with 15 bases between them. The CDR3 length is 13 residues. This CDR3 is CASSLRPGEGYTF. Written as DNA, the CDR3 is TGCGCCAGCAGCCTTCGCCCAGGGGAAGGCTACACCTTC.

The chain uses TRBV11-2 and TRBJ1-4, with 10 bases that match TRBD1. The CDR3 covers 16 residues. The germline CDR1 and CDR2 sequences are SGHAT and FQNNGV. After removal of 6 bases from V and 8 bases from J, the junction contained 12 bases not matched to a gene. Here the CDR3 reads CASSPSFGQGEEKLFF. The CDR3 DNA is TGTGCCAGCAGTCCTTCTTTCGGACAGGGGGAAGAAAAACTGTTTTTT.